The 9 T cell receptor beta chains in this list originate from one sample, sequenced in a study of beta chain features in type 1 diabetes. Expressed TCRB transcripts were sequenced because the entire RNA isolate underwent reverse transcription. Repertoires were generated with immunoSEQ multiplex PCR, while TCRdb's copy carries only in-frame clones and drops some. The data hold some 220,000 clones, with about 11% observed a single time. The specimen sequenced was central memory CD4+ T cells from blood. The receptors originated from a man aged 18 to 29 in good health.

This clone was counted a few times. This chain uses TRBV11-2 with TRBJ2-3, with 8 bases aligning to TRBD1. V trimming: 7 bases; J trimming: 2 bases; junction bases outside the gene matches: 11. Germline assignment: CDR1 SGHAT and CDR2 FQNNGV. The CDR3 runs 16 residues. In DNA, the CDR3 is TGTGCCAGCACCCTTCGACAGGGGACGGTCACAGATACGCAGTATTTT. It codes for CASTLRQGTVTDTQYF.

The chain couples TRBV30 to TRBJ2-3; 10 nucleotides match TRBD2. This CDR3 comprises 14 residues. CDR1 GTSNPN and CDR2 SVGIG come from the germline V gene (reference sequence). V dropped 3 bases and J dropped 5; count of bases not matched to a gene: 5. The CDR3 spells CAWRKAGGGDTQYF. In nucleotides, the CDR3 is TGTGCCTGGAGAAAAGCGGGAGGGGGAGATACGCAGTATTTT. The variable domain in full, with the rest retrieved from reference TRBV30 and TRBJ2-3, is SQTIHQWPATLVQPVGSPLSLECTVEGTSNPNLYWYRQAAGRGLQLLFYSVGIGQISSEVPQNLSASRPQDRQFILSSKKLLLSDSGFYLCAWRKAGGGDTQYFGPGTRLTVL.

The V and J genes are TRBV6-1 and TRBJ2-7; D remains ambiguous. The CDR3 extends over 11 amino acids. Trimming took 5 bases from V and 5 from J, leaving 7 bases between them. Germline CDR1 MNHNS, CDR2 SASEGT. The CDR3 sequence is CASSYRNEQYF. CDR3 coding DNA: TGTGCCAGCAGTTATCGTAACGAGCAGTACTTC.

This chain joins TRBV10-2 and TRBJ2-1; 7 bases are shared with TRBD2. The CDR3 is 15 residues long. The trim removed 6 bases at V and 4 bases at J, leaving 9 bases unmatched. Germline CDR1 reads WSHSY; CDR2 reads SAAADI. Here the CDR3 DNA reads TGCGCCAGCAGCGGGCGGGAGCGGGGATACAATGAGCAGTTCTTC. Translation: CASSGRERGYNEQFF.

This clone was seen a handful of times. CDR3: CASSLVRSETQYF. CDR3 in DNA: TGTGCCAGCAGCTTAGTTCGTTCGGAGACCCAGTACTTC. This chain connects TRBV7-8 to TRBJ2-5; D is ambiguous. Looked up from germline, CDR1 is SGHVS and CDR2 is FQNEAQ. The CDR3 sequence is 13 residues long. The V end lost 1 base, the J end lost 5 bases, and 8 bases lay between the germline ends. Variable domain in full (rest from reference TRBV7-8 and TRBJ2-5): GAGVSQSPRYKVAKRGQDVALRCDPISGHVSLFWYQQALGQGPEFLTYFQNEAQLDKSGLPSDRFFAERPEGSVSTLKIQRTQQEDSAVYLCASSLVRSETQYFGPGTRLLVL.

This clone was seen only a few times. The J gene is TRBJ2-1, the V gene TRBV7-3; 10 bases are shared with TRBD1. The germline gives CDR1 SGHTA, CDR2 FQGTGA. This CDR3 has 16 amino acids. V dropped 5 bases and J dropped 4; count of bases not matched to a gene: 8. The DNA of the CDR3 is TGTGCCAGCAGCCAAGACAGGGGGCTTACGTACAATGAGCAGTTCTTC. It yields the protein CASSQDRGLTYNEQFF.

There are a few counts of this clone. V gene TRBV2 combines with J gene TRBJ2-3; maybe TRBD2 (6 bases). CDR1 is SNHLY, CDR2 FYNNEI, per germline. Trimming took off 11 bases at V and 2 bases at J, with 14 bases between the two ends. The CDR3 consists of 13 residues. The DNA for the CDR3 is TGTGCCGGAGTGGGGGACTCCACAGATACGCAGTATTTT. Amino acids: CAGVGDSTDTQYF.

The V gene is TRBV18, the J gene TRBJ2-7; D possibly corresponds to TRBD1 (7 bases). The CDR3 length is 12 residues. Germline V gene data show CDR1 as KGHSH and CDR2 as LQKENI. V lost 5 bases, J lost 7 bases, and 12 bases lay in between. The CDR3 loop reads CASSTQGREQYF. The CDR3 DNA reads TGTGCCAGCTCAACACAGGGGAGGGAGCAGTACTTC.

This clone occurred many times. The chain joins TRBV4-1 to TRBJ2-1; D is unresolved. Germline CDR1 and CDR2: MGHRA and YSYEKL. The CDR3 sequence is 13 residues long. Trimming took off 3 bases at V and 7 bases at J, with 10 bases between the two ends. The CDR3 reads CASSQMVVNEQFF. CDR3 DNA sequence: TGCGCCAGCAGCCAGATGGTTGTAAATGAGCAGTTCTTC.